This T cell receptor (beta chain) was sequenced in a study of blood T cells in healthy people across ages. Study-level points and caveats: In older individuals, TCR beta diversity per million T cells was lower, falling roughly linearly with age. The authors considered diversity estimates from one million T cells to be underestimates.

A note on this clonotype: Its antigen is not known.

Germline V CDR1 and CDR2: SEHNR, FQNEAQ (reference sequence). V lost 5 bases, J lost 0 bases, and 6 bases stayed unmatched. CDR3 length: 16 residues. Donors ranged from about 6 to 95 years old and were healthy Caucasians in Russia. For the second PCR, which ran for roughly 7 to 11 cycles, a sample-barcoded 5' primer and a J-beta primer mix were used. Each sample provided no less than 2.5 million CDR3-containing paired-end reads. TCRdb analysed the 5' RACE reads with MiXCR anew, one entry per CDR3 protein. The repertoire includes 660,000 or so distinct CDR3 sequences, under 70% of them detected once, and approximately 37% sits in the top ten.

This TCR was sampled from a man aged 60 to 75 in good health. Sequenced sample: blood. The chain joins TRBV7-9 to TRBJ2-5; 10 bases align to TRBD2. CDR3 sequence reads: CASSPSGGAYQETQYF. The CDR3 DNA is TGTGCCAGCAGCCCAAGCGGGGGGGCGTACCAAGAGACCCAGTACTTC.